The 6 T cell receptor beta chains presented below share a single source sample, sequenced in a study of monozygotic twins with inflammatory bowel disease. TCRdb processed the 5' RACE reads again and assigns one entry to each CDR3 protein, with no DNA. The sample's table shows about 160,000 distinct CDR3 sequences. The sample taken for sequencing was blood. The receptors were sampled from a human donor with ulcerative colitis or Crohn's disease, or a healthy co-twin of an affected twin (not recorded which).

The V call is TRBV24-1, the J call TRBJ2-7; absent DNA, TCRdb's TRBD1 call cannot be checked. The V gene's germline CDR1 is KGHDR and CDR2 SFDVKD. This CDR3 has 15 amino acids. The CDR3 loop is CATSDRGTLPYEQYF.

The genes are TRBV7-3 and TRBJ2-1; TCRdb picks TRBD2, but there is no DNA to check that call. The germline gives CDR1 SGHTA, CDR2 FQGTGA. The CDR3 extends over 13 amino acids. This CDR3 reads CASSSGLADEQFF.

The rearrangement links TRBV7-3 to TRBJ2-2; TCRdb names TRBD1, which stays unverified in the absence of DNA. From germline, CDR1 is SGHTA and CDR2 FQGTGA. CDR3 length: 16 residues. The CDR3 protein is CASSREGQEYTGELFF.

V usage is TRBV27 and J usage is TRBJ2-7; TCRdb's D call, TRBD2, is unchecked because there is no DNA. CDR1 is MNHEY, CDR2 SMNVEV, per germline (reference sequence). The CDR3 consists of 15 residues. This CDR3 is CASSSLAGATYEQYF.

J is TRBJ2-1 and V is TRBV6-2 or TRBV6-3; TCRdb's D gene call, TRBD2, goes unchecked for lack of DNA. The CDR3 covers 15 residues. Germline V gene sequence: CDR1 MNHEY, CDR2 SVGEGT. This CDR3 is CASRNREVSYNEQFF.

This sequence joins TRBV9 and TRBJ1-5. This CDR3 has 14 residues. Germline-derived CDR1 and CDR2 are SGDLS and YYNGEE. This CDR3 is CASSVGQEQQPQHF.